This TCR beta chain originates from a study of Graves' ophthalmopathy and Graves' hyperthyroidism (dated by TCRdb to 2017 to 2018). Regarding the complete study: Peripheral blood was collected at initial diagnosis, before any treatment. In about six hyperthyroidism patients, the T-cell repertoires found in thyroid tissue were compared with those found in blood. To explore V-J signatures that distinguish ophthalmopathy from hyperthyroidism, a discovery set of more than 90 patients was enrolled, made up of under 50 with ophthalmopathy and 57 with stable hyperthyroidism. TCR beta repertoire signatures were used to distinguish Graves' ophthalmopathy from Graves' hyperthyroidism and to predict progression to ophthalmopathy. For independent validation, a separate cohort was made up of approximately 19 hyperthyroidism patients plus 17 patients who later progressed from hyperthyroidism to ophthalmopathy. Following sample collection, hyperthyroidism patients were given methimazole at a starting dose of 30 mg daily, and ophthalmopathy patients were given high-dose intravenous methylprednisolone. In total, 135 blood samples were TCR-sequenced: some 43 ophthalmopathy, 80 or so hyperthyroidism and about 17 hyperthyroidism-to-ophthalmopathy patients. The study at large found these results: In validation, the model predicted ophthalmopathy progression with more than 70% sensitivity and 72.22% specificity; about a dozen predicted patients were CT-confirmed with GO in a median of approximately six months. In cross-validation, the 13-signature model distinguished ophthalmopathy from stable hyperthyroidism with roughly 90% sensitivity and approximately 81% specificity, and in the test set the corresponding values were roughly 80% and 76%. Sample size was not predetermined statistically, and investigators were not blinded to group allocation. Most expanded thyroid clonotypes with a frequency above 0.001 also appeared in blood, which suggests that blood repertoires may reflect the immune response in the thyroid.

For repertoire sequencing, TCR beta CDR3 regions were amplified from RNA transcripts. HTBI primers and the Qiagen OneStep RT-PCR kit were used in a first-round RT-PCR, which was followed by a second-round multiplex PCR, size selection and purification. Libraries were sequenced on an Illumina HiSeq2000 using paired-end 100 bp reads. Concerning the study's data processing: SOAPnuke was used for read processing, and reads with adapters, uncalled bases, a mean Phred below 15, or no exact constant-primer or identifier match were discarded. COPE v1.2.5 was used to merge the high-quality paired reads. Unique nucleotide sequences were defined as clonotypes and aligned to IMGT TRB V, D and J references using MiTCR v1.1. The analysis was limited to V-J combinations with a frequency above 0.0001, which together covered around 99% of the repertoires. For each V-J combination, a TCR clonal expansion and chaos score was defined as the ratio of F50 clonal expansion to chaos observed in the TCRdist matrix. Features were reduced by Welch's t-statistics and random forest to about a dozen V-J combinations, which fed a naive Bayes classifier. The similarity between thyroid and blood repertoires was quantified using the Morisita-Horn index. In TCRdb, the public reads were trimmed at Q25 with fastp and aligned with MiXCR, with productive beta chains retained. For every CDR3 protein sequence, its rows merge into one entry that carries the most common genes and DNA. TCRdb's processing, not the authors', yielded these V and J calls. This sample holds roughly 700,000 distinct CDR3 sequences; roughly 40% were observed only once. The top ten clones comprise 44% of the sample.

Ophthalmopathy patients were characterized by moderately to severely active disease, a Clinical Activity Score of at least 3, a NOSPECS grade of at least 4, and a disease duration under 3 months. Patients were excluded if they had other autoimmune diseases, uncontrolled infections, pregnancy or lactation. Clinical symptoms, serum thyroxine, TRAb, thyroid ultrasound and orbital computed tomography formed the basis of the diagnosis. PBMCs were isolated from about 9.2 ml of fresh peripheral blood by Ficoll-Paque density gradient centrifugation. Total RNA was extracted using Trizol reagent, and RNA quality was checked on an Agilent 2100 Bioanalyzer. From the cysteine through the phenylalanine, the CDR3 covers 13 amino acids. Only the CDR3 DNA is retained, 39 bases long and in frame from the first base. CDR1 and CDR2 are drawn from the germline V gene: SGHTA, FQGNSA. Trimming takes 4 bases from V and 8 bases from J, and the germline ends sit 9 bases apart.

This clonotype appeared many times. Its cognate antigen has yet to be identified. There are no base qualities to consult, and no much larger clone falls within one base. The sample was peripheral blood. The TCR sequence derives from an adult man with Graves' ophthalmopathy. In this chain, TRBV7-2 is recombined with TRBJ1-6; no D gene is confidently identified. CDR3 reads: CASSSSTDSPLHF. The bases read TGTGCCAGCAGCTCCTCAACAGATTCACCCCTCCACTTT.